The 5 T cell receptor beta chains presented below share a single source sample, sequenced in a study of cytomegalovirus exposure and HLA in healthy donors. Profiling relied on immunoSEQ multiplex PCR, and the TCRdb table lists in-frame clones only, not all of them. The sample carries under 200,000 clones, 81% recorded once. Material: PBMCs. These receptors all stem from a woman between 25 and 40 years old in good health and CMV-seronegative.

The gene calls are TRBV2 and TRBJ1-5; possible D gene TRBD1, 5 bases. In germline, CDR1 is SNHLY, CDR2 FYNNEI. The CDR3 loop spans 14 amino acids. Trimming took off 6 bases at V and 2 bases at J, with 11 bases between the two ends. CDR3 sequence reads: CASSREGGNQPQHF. In DNA form, the CDR3 reads TGTGCCAGCAGCAGGGAGGGAGGCAATCAGCCCCAGCATTTT.

The chain carries TRBV15 and TRBJ2-7, with D tentatively TRBD2 (6 bases). The CDR3 totals 14 residues. V was clipped by 0 bases and J by 9 bases, with 15 bases between them. Germline lookup yields CDR1 LNHNV and CDR2 YYDKDF (reference sequence). CDR3 coding DNA: TGTGCCACCAGCAGAGACGGGACTCGGGAAGTGCAGTACTTC. Protein product: CATSRDGTREVQYF.

This clone occurred a few times. Other DNA sequences in the sample encode the same CDR3. The CDR3 reads CASSGGQGPNYGYTF. Written as DNA, the CDR3 is TGCGCCAGCAGCGGCGGACAGGGCCCTAACTATGGCTACACCTTC. The chain combines TRBV5-1 with TRBJ1-2, with 8 bases lining up with TRBD1. The CDR3 runs to 15 residues. Germline CDR1 SGHRS, CDR2 YFSETQ. The ends lost 4 bases at V and 0 bases at J; junction bases unmatched: 5.

The rearrangement joins TRBV29-1 to TRBJ2-5; D is possibly TRBD2 (6 bases). In germline, CDR1 is SQVTM, CDR2 ANQGSEA. V lost 3 bases to trimming and J lost 2 bases, with 16 bases between them. CDR3 length: 15 residues. The CDR3 spells CSVDALSGPQETQYF. CDR3 nucleotides: TGCAGCGTTGACGCCCTCAGCGGGCCGCAAGAGACCCAGTACTTC.

The chain joins TRBV30 to TRBJ2-7; 7 bases are shared with TRBD1. The CDR3 is made up of 15 amino acids. V was clipped by 1 base and J by 2 bases; unmatched bases: 8. Germline values: CDR1 GTSNPN, CDR2 SVGIG (reference sequence). Written as DNA, the CDR3 is TGTGCCTGGAGTGAGGGACAGCTAGTTACCTACGAGCAGTACTTC. Its translation is CAWSEGQLVTYEQYF.